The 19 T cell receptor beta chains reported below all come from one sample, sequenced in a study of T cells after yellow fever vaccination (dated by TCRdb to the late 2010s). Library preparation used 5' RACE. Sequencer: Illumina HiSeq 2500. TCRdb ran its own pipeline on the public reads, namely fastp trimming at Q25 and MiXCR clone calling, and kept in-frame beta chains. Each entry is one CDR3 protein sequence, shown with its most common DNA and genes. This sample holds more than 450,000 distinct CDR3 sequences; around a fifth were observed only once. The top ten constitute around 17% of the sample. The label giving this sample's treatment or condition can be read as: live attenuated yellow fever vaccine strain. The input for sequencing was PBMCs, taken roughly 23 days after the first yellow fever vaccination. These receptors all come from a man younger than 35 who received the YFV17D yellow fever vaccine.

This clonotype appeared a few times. CDR3 sequence (DNA): TGTGCCAGCAGCTTCCTCAGGGACAGCCCCTACACTGAAGCTTTCTTT. This encodes CASSFLRDSPYTEAFF. V usage is TRBV7-9 and J usage is TRBJ1-1; TRBD1 matches at 7 bases. The CDR3 has 16 residues. Germline V gives CDR1 SEHNR, CDR2 FQNEAQ (reference sequence). Trimming removed 3 bases from V and 3 bases from J; junction bases left unmatched: 10. Drawing the rest from reference TRBV7-9 and TRBJ1-1, the complete variable domain is DTGVSQNPRHKITKRGQNVTFRCDPISEHNRLYWYRQTLGQGPEFLTYFQNEAQLEKSRLLSDRFSAERPKGSFSTLEIQRTEQGDSAMYLCASSFLRDSPYTEAFFGQGTRLTVV.

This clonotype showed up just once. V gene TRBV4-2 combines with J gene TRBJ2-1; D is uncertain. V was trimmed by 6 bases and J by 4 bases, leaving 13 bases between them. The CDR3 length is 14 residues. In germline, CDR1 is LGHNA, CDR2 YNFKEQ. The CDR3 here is CASSGIFSYNEQFF. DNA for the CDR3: TGTGCCAGCAGTGGTATCTTCTCTTACAATGAGCAGTTCTTC.

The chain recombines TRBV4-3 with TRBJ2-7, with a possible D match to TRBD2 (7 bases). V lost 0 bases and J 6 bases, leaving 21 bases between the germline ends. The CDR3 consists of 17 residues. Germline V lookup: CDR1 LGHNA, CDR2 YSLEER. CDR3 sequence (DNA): TGCGCCAGCAGCCAAGACCCTATGGGGGGGCCCTGGGGCGAGCAGTACTTC. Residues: CASSQDPMGGPWGEQYF.

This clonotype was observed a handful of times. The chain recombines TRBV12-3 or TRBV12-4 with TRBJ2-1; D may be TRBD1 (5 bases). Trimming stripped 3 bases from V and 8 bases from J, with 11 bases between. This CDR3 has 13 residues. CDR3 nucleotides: TGTGCCAGCAGTTTTTCAGGGATCGATGAGCAGTTCTTC. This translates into CASSFSGIDEQFF.

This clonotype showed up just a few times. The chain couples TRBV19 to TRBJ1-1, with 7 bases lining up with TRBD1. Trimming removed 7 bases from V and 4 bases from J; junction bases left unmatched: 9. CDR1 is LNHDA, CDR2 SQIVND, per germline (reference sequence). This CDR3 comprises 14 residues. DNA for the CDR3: TGTGCCAGTACGTTGACAGGGAGCGGCACTGAAGCTTTCTTT. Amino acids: CASTLTGSGTEAFF.

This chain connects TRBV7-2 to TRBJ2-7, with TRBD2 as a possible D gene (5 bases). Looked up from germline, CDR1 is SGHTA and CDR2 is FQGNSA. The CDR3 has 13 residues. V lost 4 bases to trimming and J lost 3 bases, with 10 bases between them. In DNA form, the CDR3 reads TGTGCCAGCAGCTCCGGGATGTTCTACGAGCAGTACTTC. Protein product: CASSSGMFYEQYF.

This CDR3 reads CASSSETRGLFF. CDR3 nucleotides: TGTGCCAGCAGCTCGGAAACCAGGGGACTGTTTTTT. The chain combines TRBV7-9 with TRBJ1-4, with D tentatively TRBD1 (6 bases). From germline, CDR1 is SEHNR and CDR2 FQNEAQ (reference sequence). V was cut by 4 bases and J by 13 bases, with 13 bases left in between. The CDR3 spans 12 residues.

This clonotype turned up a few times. In DNA, the CDR3 is TGTGCCAGCAGTACGCAACTATTACAAGAGACCCAGTACTTC. It is translated as CASSTQLLQETQYF. This chain links TRBV6-1 with TRBJ2-5; no firm D call. Germline CDR1 reads MNHNS; CDR2 reads SASEGT. The V end was cut by 5 bases, the J end by 2 bases, with 12 bases between. The CDR3 is made up of 14 amino acids.

CDR3 DNA: TGTGCCAGCACCATTTACCCCGGGGGAGCCACTGAAGCTTTCTTT. This gives the protein CASTIYPGGATEAFF. The chain is built from TRBV7-8 and TRBJ1-1; D is possibly TRBD1 (5 bases). Germline loops: CDR1 SGHVS, CDR2 FQNEAQ. This CDR3 contains 15 residues. Trimming took 7 bases from V and 4 from J, leaving 19 bases between them.

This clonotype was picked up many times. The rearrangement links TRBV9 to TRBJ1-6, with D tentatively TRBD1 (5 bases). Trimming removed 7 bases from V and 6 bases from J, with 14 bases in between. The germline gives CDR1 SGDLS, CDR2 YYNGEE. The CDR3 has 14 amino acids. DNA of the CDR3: TGTGCCAGCCAGCAGGGTACTCGTAATTCACCCCTCCACTTT. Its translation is CASQQGTRNSPLHF.

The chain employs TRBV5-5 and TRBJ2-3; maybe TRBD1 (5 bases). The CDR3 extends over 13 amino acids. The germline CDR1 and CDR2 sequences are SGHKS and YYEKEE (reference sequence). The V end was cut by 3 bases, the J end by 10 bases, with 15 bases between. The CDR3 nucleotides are TGTGCCAGCAGCTCGGAGTGGCAGGGCGCGCAGTATTTT. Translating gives CASSSEWQGAQYF.

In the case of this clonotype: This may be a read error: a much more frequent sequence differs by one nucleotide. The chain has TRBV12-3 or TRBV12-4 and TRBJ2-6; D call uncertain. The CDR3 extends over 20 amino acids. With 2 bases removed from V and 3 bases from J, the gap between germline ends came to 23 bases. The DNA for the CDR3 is TGTGCCAGCAGTTTATCGCCCGATCCCTTGGATTTGGGTGGGGCCAACGTCCTGACTTTC. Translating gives CASSLSPDPLDLGGANVLTF.

This CDR3 is CASSYSDRNEQYF. The DNA for the CDR3 is TGTGCCAGCAGTTACTCAGACAGAAACGAGCAGTACTTC. The rearrangement joins TRBV6-6 to TRBJ2-7, with D perhaps TRBD1 (5 bases). Germline CDR1 and CDR2: MNHNY and SVGAGI (reference sequence). This CDR3 spans 13 amino acids. Trimming removed 0 bases from V and 5 bases from J, with 8 bases in between.

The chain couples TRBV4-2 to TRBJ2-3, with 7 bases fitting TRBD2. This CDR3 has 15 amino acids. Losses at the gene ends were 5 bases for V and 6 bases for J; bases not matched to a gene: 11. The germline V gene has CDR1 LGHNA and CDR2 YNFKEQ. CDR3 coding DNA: TGTGCCAGCAGCTACCGCGGGAGCGCAGGGGATACGCAGTATTTT. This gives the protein CASSYRGSAGDTQYF.

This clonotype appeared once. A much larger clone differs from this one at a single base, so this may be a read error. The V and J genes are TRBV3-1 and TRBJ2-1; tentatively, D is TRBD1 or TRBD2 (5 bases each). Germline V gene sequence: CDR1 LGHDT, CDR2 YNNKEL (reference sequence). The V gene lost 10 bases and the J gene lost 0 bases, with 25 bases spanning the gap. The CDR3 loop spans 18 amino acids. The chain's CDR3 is CAISSGTYAPSSYNEQFF. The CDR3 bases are TGTGCCATCAGTTCTGGGACCTATGCTCCCAGCTCCTACAATGAGCAGTTCTTC.

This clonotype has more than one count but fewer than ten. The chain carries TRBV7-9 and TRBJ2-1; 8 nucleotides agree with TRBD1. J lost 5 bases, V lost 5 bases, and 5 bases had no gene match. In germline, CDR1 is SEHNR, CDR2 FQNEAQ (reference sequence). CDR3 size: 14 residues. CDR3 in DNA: TGTGCCAGCAGCCCAGGGGGCCGTCACAATGAGCAGTTCTTC. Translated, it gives CASSPGGRHNEQFF. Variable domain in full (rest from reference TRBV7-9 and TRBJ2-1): DTGVSQNPRHKITKRGQNVTFRCDPISEHNRLYWYRQTLGQGPEFLTYFQNEAQLEKSRLLSDRFSAERPKGSFSTLEIQRTEQGDSAMYLCASSPGGRHNEQFFGPGTRLTVL.

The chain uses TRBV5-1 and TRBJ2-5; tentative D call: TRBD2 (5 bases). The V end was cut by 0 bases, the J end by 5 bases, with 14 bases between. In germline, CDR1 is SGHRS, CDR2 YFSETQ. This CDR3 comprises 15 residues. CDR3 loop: CASSLVLAPSETQYF. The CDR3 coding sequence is TGCGCCAGCAGCTTGGTTCTAGCACCCTCTGAGACCCAGTACTTC.

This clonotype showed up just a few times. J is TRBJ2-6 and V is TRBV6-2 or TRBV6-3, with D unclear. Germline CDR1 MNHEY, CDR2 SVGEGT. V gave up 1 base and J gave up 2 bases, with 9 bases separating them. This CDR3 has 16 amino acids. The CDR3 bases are TGTGCCAGCAGTTACTTCTCTGGCACTGGGGCCAACGTCCTGACTTTC. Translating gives CASSYFSGTGANVLTF.

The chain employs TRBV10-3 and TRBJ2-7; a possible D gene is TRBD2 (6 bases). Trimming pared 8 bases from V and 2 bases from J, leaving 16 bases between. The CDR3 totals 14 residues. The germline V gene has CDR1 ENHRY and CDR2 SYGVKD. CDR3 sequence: CAISGYGEAYEQYF. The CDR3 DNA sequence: TGTGCCATCTCAGGGTATGGGGAGGCCTACGAGCAGTACTTC.